Described below is a single T cell receptor (beta chain) sequence and its context. Its specificity is not known. Germline V CDR1 and CDR2: SGHAT, FQNNGV. The V segment lost 9 bases and the J segment 3 bases; nucleotides outside the gene matches: 1. CDR3 length: 13 amino acids. The record originates from a study of OX40 agonist ivuxolimab in advanced cancers. Sequencing was performed with immunoSEQ multiplex PCR; in TCRdb, only in-frame clones are kept and a portion is missing. The table records tens of thousands of clones, 82% of them present only once. Findings of the study overall: In general, CD8+ T cells held more expanded clones than CD4+ did, on average.

The rearrangement uses TRBV11-2 and TRBJ2-2; the match to TRBD2 covers 10 bases. The origin of this receptor is an adult with an advanced solid tumor such as melanoma, head and neck, liver or kidney cancer. The sample consisted of CD4+ or CD8+ T cells sorted from blood, taken in a trial of the OX40 agonist ivuxolimab. CDR3 nucleotides: TGTGCCAGTAGCGGGGGGTACACCGGGGAGCTGTTTTTT. Translation gives CASSGGYTGELFF.